These 5 T cell receptor beta chains were all obtained from the same sample, sequenced in a study of blood T cell repertoires in COVID-19. Libraries were prepared by immunoSEQ multiplex PCR; TCRdb keeps only in-frame clonotypes and omits some of them. The sample carries approximately 70,000 clones, around three quarters recorded once. Sequenced: peripheral blood. Receptors were obtained from a man aged 55-75 years with active or convalescent COVID-19.

The rearrangement uses TRBV4-2 and TRBJ1-5; D perhaps matches TRBD1 (5 bases). Trimming took off 3 bases at V and 2 bases at J, with 17 bases between the two ends. CDR1 and CDR2 (germline): LGHNA, YNFKEQ. This CDR3 region has 17 residues. The CDR3 reads CASSHFRGGNGNQPQHF. CDR3 nucleotide sequence: TGTGCCAGCAGCCATTTTCGGGGGGGGAATGGCAATCAGCCCCAGCATTTT.

Note on this clone: Relative to the germline gene, one junction end is altered; a read error may explain this. The rearrangement links TRBV10-1 to TRBJ1-1, with D possibly TRBD1 on 5 matching bases. Per germline, CDR1 WNHNN and CDR2 SYGVQD (reference sequence). The CDR3 runs 13 residues. This CDR3 is CASRETPNTEAFF. As DNA, the CDR3 is TGTGCCAGCAGGGAGACACCGAACACTGAAGCTTTCTTT.

V usage is TRBV30 and J usage is TRBJ2-7, with 10 bases fitting TRBD1. The CDR3 is made up of 13 amino acids. With 7 bases clipped from V and 4 bases from J, the junction kept 7 bases outside the gene matches. Germline CDR1 is GTSNPN and CDR2 is SVGIG (reference sequence). CDR3 sequence (DNA): TGTGCCTCGGGACAGGGGATTTATTACGAGCAGTACTTC. It yields the protein CASGQGIYYEQYF.

This clone has only a few counts. This chain connects TRBV7-3 to TRBJ2-1; D may be TRBD2 (5 bases). Germline CDR1 and CDR2: SGHTA and FQGTGA. The CDR3 covers 14 residues. V was clipped by 2 bases and J by 3 bases, with 8 bases between them. The DNA for the CDR3 is TGTGCCAGCAGCTTATCCGGGGTCTACAATGAGCAGTTCTTC. This codes for CASSLSGVYNEQFF.

This clone appeared a single time. The rearrangement links TRBV4-1 to TRBJ1-5; TRBD1 matches 7 bases. This CDR3 has 13 residues. The J segment lost 9 bases and the V segment lost 4 bases, leaving 6 bases of the junction unmatched. Germline assignment: CDR1 MGHRA and CDR2 YSYEKL. Here the CDR3 DNA reads TGCGCCAGCAGCCTAAGACAGGGTCGGCCCCAGCATTTT. This encodes CASSLRQGRPQHF.